This T cell receptor (beta chain) was recovered during a study of cytomegalovirus exposure and HLA in healthy donors. The PCR ran on 60 Vbeta and 13 Jbeta primers. Sequencing used immunoSEQ multiplex PCR; TCRdb keeps in-frame clones, though not all of them. The sample lists about 140,000 clones, 70% to 85% occurring once. Donors consisted of healthy bone marrow donors. Unrecorded immune exposures were likely, despite nominal health at sampling. Trimming removed 0 bases from V and 2 bases from J, with 5 bases in between. The germline V gene encodes CDR1 MNHEY and CDR2 SVGAGI. The CDR3 sequence is 14 residues long. Study-level results: Evidence from a later analysis indicated that most CMV-associated TCR beta chains looked HLA-restricted. Certain sequence variants were highly shared and formed a cluster, and this cluster was likely a sequencing artifact.

With regard to this clone: Its antigen is not identified.

The TCR was taken from a woman aged 45-59 years in good health and CMV-seropositive. Sample: PBMCs. The rearrangement links TRBV6-5 to TRBJ1-5; D remains ambiguous. In nucleotides, the CDR3 is TGTGCCAGCAGTTACTCCGGGGGCAATCAGCCCCAGCATTTT. It specifies CASSYSGGNQPQHF.